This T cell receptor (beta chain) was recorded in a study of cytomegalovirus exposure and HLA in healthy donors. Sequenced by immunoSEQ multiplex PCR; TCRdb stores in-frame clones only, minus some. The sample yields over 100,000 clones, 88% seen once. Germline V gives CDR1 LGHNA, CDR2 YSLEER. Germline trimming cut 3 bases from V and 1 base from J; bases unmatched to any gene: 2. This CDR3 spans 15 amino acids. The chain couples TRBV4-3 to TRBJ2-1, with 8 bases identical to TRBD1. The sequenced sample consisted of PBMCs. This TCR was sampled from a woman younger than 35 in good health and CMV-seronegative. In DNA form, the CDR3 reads TGCGCCAGCAGCCAGGGACAGGTTTCCTACAATGAGCAGTTCTTC. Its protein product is CASSQGQVSYNEQFF.